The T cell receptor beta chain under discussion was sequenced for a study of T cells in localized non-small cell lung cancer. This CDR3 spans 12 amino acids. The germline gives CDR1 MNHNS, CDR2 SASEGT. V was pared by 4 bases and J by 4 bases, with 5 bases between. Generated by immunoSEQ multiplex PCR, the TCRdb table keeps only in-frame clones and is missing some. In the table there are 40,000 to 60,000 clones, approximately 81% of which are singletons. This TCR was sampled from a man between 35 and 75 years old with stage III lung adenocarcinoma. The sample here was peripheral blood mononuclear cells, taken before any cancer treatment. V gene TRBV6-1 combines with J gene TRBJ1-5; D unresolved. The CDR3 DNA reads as TGTGCCAGCAGTGCGCTGAATCAGCCCCAGCATTTT. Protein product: CASSALNQPQHF.